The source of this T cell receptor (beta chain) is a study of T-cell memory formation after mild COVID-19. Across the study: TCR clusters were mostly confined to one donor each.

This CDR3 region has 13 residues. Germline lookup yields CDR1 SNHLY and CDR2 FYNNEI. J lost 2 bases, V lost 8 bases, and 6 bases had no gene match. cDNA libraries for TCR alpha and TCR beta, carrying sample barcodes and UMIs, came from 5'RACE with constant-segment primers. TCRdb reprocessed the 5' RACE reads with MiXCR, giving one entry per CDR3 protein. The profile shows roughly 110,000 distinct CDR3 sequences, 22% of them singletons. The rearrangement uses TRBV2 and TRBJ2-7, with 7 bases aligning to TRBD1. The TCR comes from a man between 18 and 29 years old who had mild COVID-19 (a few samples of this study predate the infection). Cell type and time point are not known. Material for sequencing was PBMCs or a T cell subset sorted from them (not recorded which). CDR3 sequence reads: CASRAGGTYEQYV. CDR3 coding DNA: TGTGCCAGCCGGGCAGGGGGAACCTACGAGCAGTACGTC.